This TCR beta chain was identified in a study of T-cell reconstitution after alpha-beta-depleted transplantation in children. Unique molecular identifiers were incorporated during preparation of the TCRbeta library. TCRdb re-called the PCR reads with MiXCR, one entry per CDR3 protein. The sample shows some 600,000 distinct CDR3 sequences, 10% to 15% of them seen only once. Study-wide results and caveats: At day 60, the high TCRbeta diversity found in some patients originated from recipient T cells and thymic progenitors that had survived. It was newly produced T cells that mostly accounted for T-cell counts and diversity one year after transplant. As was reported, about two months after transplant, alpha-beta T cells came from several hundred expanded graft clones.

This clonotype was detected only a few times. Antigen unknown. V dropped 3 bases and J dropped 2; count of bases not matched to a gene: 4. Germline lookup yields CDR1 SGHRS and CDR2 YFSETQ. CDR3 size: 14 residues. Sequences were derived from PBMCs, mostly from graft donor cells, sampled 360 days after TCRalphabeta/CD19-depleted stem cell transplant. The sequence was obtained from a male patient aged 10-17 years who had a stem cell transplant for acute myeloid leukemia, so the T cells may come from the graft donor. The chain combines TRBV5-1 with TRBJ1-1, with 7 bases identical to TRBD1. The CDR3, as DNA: TGCGCCAGCAGCTCGACAGGGATTAACACTGAAGCTTTCTTT. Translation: CASSSTGINTEAFF. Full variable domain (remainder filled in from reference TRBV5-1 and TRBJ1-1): KAGVTQTPRYLIKTRGQQVTLSCSPISGHRSVSWYQQTPGQGLQFLFEYFSETQRNKGNFPGRFSGRQFSNSRSEMNVSTLELGDSALYLCASSSTGINTEAFFGQGTRLTVV.